This T cell receptor (beta chain) was found in a study of OX40 agonist ivuxolimab in advanced cancers. It was autoimmune disease history or systemic immunosuppression that excluded patients. To note about this clone: The antigen is not known.

The table came from immunoSEQ multiplex PCR; TCRdb's copy has only in-frame clones and leaves some out. Of fewer than 35,000 clones detected, 65% to 75% appear once; the ten largest clones hold roughly 12%. Study-level findings and limits: At doses 0.1 to 3.0 mg/kg, CD4+ and CD8+ clones expanded.

V dropped 9 bases and J dropped 5; count of bases not matched to a gene: 10. This CDR3 contains 14 residues. Per the germline V gene, CDR1 is LGHNT and CDR2 is FRNRAP. The source material was CD4+ or CD8+ T cells sorted from blood, sampled in a trial of the OX40 agonist ivuxolimab. The chain joins TRBV12-5 to TRBJ2-5, with TRBD1 identical over 9 bases. The TCR was taken from an adult with an advanced solid tumor such as melanoma, head and neck, liver or kidney cancer. CDR3 in DNA: TGTGCTAGCGCTACAGGGGGCACGGGGGAGACCCAGTACTTC. Translation: CASATGGTGETQYF.